This T cell receptor beta chain was identified in a study of control samples from healthy donors and cancer patients. Profiled with immunoSEQ multiplex PCR; TCRdb holds only in-frame clones, not every one. The repertoire consists of some 120,000 clones, with roughly 90% occurring once and the leading ten covering 40%. This CDR3 region has 14 residues. In germline, CDR1 is SGHDN, CDR2 FVKESK. V lost 3 bases and J lost 3, with 11 bases in between. This receptor was obtained from a man aged 50-59 years in good health. Sequencing was carried out using blood. J is TRBJ1-1 and V is TRBV14, with D perhaps TRBD1 (6 bases). The CDR3 DNA follows: TGTGCCAGCAGCCAGGGAGGGGGATACACTGAAGCTTTCTTT. It yields the protein CASSQGGGYTEAFF.